Given below is one T cell receptor (beta chain) in context. Its matching antigen is unknown. This sample was included in a study of T cells after yellow fever vaccination. Overall study results and limits: Weaker, the secondary response had a peak occurring faster, on day 5 versus 15. Highly abundant clonotypes carried over from the bulk population could end up in FACS-sorted repertoires as contaminants.

As TCR cDNA was made by 5'RACE template switching, a universal primer site and UMIs were added. TCRdb used MiXCR to reprocess the 5' RACE reads, holding one entry per CDR3 protein. Altogether 620,000 or so distinct CDR3 sequences are present, roughly 12% being singletons, with the ten largest covering 14% to 15%. V was clipped by 5 bases and J by 12 bases; unmatched bases: 12. The CDR3 loop spans 15 amino acids. Germline V CDR1 and CDR2: SEHNR, FQNEAQ (reference sequence). The V and J genes are TRBV7-9 and TRBJ2-1; 11 bases agree with TRBD2. The sequence derives from a man aged 30 to 45 who received the YFV17D yellow fever vaccine. The sequencing used PBMCs, collected on the day of the yellow fever booster vaccination. Here the CDR3 DNA reads TGTGCCAGCAGCCTACTAGCGGGAGCTGACGGGGCGCAGTTCTTC. Encoded protein: CASSLLAGADGAQFF.